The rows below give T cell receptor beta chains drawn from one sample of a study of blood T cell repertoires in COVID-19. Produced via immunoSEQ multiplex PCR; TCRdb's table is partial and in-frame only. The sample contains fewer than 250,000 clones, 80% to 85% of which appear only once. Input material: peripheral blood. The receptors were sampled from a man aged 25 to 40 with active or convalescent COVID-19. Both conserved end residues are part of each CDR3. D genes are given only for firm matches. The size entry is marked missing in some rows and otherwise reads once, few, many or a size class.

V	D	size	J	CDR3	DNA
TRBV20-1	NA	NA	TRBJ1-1	CSASPDRRGNTEAFF	TGCAGTGCTAGTCCGGATAGGAGGGGGAACACTGAAGCTTTCTTT
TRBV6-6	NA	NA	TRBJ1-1	CASSLSVRPNTEAFF	TGTGCCAGCAGCCTCAGCGTAAGACCGAACACTGAAGCTTTCTTT
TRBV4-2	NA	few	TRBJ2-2	CASSQDLEGPGELFF	TGTGCCAGCAGCCAAGATCTAGAGGGTCCCGGGGAGCTGTTTTTT
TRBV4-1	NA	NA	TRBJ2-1	CASSQRTDYNEQFF	TGCGCCAGCAGCCAGAGGACTGATTACAATGAGCAGTTCTTC
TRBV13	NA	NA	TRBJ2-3	CASSFKGVADTQYF	TGTGCCAGCAGCTTTAAGGGGGTGGCAGATACGCAGTATTTT
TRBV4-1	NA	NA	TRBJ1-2	CASSQDQYGPTVYGYTF	TGCGCCAGCAGCCAAGATCAGTACGGCCCCACAGTTTATGGCTACACCTTC
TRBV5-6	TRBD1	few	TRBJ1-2	CASSWGQGRTSGYTF	TGTGCCAGCAGCTGGGGACAGGGGAGAACTAGTGGCTACACCTTC
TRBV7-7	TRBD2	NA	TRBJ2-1	CASSLRPLAGGYDEQFF	TGTGCTAGCAGCTTACGGCCCTTAGCGGGAGGGTATGATGAGCAGTTCTTC
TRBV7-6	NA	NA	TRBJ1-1	CASSLDRGTNTEAFF	TGTGCCAGCAGCTTAGACCGGGGGACTAACACTGAAGCTTTCTTT
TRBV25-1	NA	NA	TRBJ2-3	CASSHPGESTDTQYF	TGTGCCAGCAGTCATCCGGGAGAAAGCACAGATACGCAGTATTTT
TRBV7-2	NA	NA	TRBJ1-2	CASSPSPGDGYTF	TGTGCCAGCAGCCCGTCTCCGGGGGATGGCTACACCTTC
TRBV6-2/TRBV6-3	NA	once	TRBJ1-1	CASSSLKTLATEAFF	TGTGCCAGCAGTTCATTAAAGACTCTTGCCACTGAAGCTTTCTTT
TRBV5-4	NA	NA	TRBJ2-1	CASSIPIGSNEQFF	TGTGCCAGCAGCATTCCTATCGGGTCCAATGAGCAGTTCTTC
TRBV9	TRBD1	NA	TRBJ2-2	CASSVKTGGTGELFF	TGTGCCAGCAGCGTGAAGACAGGGGGTACCGGGGAGCTGTTTTTT
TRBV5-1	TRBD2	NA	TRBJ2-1	CASSIPSGRADEQFF	TGCGCCAGCAGCATCCCTAGCGGGAGGGCCGATGAGCAGTTCTTC
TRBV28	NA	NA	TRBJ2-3	CASSLGKGGWTDTQYF	TGTGCCAGCAGTTTAGGTAAAGGAGGGTGGACAGATACGCAGTATTTT